This TCR beta chain was retrieved from a study of cytomegalovirus exposure and HLA in healthy donors. Trimming left V 8 bases short and J 6 bases short, with 14 bases between. Germline lookup yields CDR1 MNHEY and CDR2 SVGAGI. This CDR3 region has 13 residues. PCR involved 60 Vbeta and 13 Jbeta primers. Using immunoSEQ multiplex PCR, the repertoire was profiled, and TCRdb retains in-frame clones only, with some absent. Of roughly 150,000 clones in the sample, 60% to 85% are singletons; the top ten hold 2.5% to 3.5%. Sequenced material: PBMCs. The TCR sequence derives from a woman in her forties or fifties in good health and CMV-seropositive. The genes are TRBV6-5 and TRBJ2-1, with D tentatively TRBD2 (6 bases). The DNA for the CDR3 is TGTGCCAGCGGGTCTAGCGTGCGCAATGAGCAGTTCTTC. This translates into CASGSSVRNEQFF.